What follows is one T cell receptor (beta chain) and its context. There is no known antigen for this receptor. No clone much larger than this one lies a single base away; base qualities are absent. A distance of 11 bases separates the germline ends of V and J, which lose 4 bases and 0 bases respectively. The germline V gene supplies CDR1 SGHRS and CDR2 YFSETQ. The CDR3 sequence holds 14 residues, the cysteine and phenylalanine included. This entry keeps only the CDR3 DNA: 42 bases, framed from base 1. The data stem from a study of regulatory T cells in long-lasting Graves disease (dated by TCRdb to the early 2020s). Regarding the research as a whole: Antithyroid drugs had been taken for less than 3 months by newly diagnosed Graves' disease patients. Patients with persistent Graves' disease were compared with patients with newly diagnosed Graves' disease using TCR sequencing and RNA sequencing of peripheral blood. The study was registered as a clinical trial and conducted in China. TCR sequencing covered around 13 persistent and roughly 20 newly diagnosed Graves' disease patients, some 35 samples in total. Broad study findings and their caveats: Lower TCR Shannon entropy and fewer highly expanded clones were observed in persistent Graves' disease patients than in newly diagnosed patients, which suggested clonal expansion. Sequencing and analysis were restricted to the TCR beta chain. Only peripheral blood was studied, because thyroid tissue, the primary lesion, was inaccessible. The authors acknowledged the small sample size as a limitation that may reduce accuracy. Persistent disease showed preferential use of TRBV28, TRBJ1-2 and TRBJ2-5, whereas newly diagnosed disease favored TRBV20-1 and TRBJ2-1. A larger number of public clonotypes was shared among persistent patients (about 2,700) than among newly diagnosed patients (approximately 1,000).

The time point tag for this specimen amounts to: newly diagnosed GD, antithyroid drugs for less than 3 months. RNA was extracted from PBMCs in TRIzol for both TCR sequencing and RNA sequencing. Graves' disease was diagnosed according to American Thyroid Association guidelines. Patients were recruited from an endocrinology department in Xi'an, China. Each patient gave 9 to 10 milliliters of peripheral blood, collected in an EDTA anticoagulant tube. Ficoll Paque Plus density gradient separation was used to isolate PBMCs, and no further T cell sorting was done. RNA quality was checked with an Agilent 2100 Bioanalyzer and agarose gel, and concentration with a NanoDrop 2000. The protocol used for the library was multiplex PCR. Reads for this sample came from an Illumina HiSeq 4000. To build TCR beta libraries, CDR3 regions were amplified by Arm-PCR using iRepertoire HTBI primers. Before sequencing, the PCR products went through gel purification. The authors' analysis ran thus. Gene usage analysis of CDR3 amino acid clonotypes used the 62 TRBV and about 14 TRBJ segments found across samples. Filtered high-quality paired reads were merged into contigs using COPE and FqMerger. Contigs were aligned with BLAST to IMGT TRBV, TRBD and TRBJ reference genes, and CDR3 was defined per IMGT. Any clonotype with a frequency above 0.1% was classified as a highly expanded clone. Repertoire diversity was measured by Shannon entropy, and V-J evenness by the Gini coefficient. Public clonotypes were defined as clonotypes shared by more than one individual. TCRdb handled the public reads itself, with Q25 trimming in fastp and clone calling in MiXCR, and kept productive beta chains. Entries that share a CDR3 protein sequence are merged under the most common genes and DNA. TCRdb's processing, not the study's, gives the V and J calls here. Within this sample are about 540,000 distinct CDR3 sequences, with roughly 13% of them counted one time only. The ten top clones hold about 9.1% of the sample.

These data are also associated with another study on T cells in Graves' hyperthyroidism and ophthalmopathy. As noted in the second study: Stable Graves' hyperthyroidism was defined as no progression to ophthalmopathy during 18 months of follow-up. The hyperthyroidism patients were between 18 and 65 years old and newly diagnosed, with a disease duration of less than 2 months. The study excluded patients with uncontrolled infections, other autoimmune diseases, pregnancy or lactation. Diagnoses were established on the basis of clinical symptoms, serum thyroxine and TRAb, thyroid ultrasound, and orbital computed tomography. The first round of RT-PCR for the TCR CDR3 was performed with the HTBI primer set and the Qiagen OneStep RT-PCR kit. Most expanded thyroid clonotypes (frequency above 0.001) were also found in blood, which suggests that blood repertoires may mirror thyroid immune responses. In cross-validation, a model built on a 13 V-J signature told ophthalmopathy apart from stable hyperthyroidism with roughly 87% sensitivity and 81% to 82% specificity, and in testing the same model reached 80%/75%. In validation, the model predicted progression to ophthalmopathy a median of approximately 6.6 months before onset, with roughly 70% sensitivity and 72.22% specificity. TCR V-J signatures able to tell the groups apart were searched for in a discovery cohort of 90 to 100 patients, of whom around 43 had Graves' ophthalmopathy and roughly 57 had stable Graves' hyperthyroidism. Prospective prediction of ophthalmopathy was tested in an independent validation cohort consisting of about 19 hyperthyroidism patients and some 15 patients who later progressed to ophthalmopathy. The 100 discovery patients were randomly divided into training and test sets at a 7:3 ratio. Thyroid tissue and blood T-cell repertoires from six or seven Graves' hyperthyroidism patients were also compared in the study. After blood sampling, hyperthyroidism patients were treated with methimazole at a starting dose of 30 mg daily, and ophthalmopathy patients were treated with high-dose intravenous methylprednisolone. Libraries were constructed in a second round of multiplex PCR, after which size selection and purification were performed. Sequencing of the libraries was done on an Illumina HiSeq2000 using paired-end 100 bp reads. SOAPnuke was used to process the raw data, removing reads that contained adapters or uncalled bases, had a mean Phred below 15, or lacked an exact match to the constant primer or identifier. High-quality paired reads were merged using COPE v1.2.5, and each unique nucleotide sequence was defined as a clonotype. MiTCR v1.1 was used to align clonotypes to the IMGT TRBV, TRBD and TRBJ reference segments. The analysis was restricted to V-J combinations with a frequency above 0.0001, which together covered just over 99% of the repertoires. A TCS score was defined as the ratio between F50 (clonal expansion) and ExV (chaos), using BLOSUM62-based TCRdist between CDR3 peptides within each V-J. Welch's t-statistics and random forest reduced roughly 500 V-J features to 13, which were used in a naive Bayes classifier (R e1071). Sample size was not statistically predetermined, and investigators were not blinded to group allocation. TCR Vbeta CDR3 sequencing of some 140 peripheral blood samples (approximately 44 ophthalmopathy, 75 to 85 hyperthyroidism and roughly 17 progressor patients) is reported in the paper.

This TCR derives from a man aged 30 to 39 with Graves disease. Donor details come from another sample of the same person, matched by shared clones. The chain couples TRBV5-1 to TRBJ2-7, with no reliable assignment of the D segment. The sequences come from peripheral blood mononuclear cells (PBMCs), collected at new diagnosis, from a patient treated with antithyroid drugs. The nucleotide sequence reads TGCGCCAGCAGCCCCCTCAGTCCCTCCTACGAGCAGTACTTC. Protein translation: CASSPLSPSYEQYF.